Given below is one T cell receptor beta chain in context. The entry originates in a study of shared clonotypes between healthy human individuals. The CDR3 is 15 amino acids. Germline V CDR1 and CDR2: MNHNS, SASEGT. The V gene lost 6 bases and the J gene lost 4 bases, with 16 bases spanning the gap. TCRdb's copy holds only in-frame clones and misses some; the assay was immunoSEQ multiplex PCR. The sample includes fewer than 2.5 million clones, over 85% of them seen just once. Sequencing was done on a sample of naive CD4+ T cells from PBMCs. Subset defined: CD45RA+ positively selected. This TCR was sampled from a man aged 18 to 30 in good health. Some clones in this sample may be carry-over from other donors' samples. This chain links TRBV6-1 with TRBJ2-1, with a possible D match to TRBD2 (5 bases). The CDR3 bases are TGTGCCAGCAGATCAACGGGGAGCAGGTACAATGAGCAGTTCTTC. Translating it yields CASRSTGSRYNEQFF.